What follows are 16 T cell receptor beta chains derived from one specimen sequenced in a study of cytomegalovirus exposure and HLA in healthy donors. The PCR contained 60 Vbeta and 13 Jbeta primers. Profiling relied on immunoSEQ multiplex PCR, and the TCRdb table lists in-frame clones only, not all of them. Among 200,000 or so clones listed, 60% to 85% were seen once. Sequenced: PBMCs. The receptors were sampled from a middle-aged man in good health and CMV-seronegative.

The chain has TRBV7-3 and TRBJ2-7, with D perhaps TRBD2 (6 bases). The CDR3 runs to 13 residues. Between the trimmed V and J ends, which lost 0 bases and 3 bases, there was a span of 6 bases. Germline assignment: CDR1 SGHTA and CDR2 FQGTGA. CDR3 loop: CASSLTGGYEQYF. Here the CDR3 DNA reads TGTGCCAGCAGCTTAACGGGGGGCTACGAGCAGTACTTC.

This clone appeared a single time. DNA of the CDR3: TGCGCCAGCAGCGGGACTCCACGGGGGGAGACCCAGTACTTC. It codes for CASSGTPRGETQYF. V and J are TRBV10-2 and TRBJ2-5, with D possibly being TRBD2 (6 bases). The CDR3 extends over 14 amino acids. The V gene lost 6 bases and the J gene lost 5 bases, with 16 bases spanning the gap. Germline V gives CDR1 WSHSY, CDR2 SAAADI.

This clone showed up just a few times. Other DNA sequences from this sample encode an identical CDR3 as well. This chain links TRBV11-2 with TRBJ1-2; 8 bases fit TRBD1. Per the germline V gene, CDR1 is SGHAT and CDR2 is FQNNGV. The CDR3 totals 16 residues. With V trimmed by 0 bases and J by 4 bases, 7 bases remained unmatched. CDR3 amino acids: CASSLESSGGFYGYTF. The CDR3 DNA reads TGTGCCAGCAGCTTAGAGAGTTCAGGGGGCTTCTATGGCTACACCTTC.

The chain recombines TRBV2 with TRBJ2-5; 9 nucleotides match TRBD2. CDR1 is SNHLY, CDR2 FYNNEI, per germline. This CDR3 comprises 15 residues. V trimming: 2 bases; J trimming: 5 bases; junction bases outside the gene matches: 6. CDR3 sequence: CASSERRLAGETQYF. The CDR3 nucleotides read TGTGCCAGCAGTGAAAGGCGGCTAGCGGGGGAGACCCAGTACTTC.

V usage is TRBV6-5 and J usage is TRBJ2-1, with 9 positions matching TRBD2. Looked up from germline, CDR1 is MNHEY and CDR2 is SVGAGI. V trimming: 6 bases; J trimming: 3 bases; junction bases outside the gene matches: 6. This CDR3 comprises 15 residues. The CDR3 DNA reads as TGTGCCAGCAGCCCTCTAGCGGGGATCTACAATGAGCAGTTCTTC. It yields the protein CASSPLAGIYNEQFF.

The J gene is TRBJ1-2, the V gene TRBV5-1, with D possibly TRBD1 on 5 matching bases. Deletions cut 1 base from V and 2 bases from J, with 18 bases between. Germline V gene data show CDR1 as SGHRS and CDR2 as YFSETQ. The CDR3 has 17 amino acids. The DNA of the CDR3 is TGCGCCAGCAGCTTGACCGTGGGGGGGAACGTGAACTATGGCTACACCTTC. Translated, it gives CASSLTVGGNVNYGYTF. The entire variable domain, with the rest obtained from reference TRBV5-1 and TRBJ1-2, is as follows: KAGVTQTPRYLIKTRGQQVTLSCSPISGHRSVSWYQQTPGQGLQFLFEYFSETQRNKGNFPGRFSGRQFSNSRSEMNVSTLELGDSALYLCASSLTVGGNVNYGYTFGSGTRLTVV.

The chain combines TRBV30 with TRBJ2-7, with TRBD1 matching 10 bases. Germline V gene lookup returns CDR1 GTSNPN and CDR2 SVGIG (reference sequence). The CDR3 is 14 residues long. Trimming at V came to 1 base and at J to 6 bases, leaving 6 bases not matched to a gene. CDR3 protein: CAWSGGQGSAEQYF. The CDR3 region has the DNA TGTGCCTGGAGTGGGGGACAGGGGTCAGCCGAGCAGTACTTC.

V gene TRBV9 combines with J gene TRBJ2-7; no definite D call. Trimming took 0 bases from V and 5 from J, leaving 12 bases between them. This CDR3 has 14 amino acids. The germline V gene has CDR1 SGDLS and CDR2 YYNGEE. For the CDR3, the DNA is TGTGCCAGCAGCGTAGCTTTGGCATTTGACGAGCAGTACTTC. Its protein is CASSVALAFDEQYF.

The J gene is TRBJ1-6, the V gene TRBV27; 7 nucleotides line up with TRBD1. CDR3 length: 13 residues. Trimming at V came to 9 bases and at J to 9 bases, leaving 8 bases not matched to a gene. Germline V CDR1 and CDR2: MNHEY, SMNVEV (reference sequence). CDR3 DNA sequence: TGTGCCAGTCGTGACAGGGTGGCTTCACCCCTCCACTTT. Protein: CASRDRVASPLHF.

The chain links TRBV9 to TRBJ2-5; 8 nucleotides agree with TRBD1. Germline V gene lookup returns CDR1 SGDLS and CDR2 YYNGEE. After removal of 4 bases from V and 5 bases from J, the junction contained 10 bases not matched to a gene. The CDR3 sequence is 15 residues long. The chain's CDR3 is CASSQDRGGEETQYF. The CDR3 DNA reads TGTGCCAGCAGCCAAGACAGGGGAGGCGAGGAGACCCAGTACTTC.

V is TRBV7-3 and J is TRBJ2-3, with TRBD2 identical over 9 bases. The V gene's germline CDR1 is SGHTA and CDR2 FQGTGA. The CDR3 consists of 17 residues. V trimming: 5 bases; J trimming: 0 bases; junction bases outside the gene matches: 9. The CDR3 region has the DNA TGTGCCAGCAGCCTTACCTCGGGACTAGCTAGCACAGATACGCAGTATTTT. Translating it yields CASSLTSGLASTDTQYF.

The gene calls are TRBV5-1 and TRBJ2-5, with 7 bases identical to TRBD2. The CDR3 contains 13 residues. After removal of 4 bases from V and 5 bases from J, the junction contained 5 bases not matched to a gene. Germline CDR1 is SGHRS and CDR2 is YFSETQ. CDR3 in DNA: TGCGCCAGCAGCCCCCCGGGGGGTGAGACCCAGTACTTC. Its protein product is CASSPPGGETQYF.

The chain employs TRBV9 and TRBJ2-4; 14 bases map to TRBD2. V shed 4 bases, J shed 9 bases, and the junction held 9 bases outside the gene matches. The germline V gene encodes CDR1 SGDLS and CDR2 YYNGEE. This CDR3 has 16 residues. The CDR3 loop reads CASSPTTSGRAGIQYF. CDR3 nucleotide sequence: TGTGCCAGCAGCCCTACGACTAGCGGGAGGGCCGGCATTCAGTACTTC.

The rearrangement joins TRBV7-9 to TRBJ2-5; possible D gene TRBD1, 5 bases. V was pared by 3 bases and J by 5 bases, with 19 bases between. Germline loops: CDR1 SEHNR, CDR2 FQNEAQ (reference sequence). The CDR3 spans 16 residues. This CDR3 is CASSFQRTSPGETQYF. The CDR3, as DNA: TGTGCCAGCAGCTTTCAGAGGACAAGTCCAGGGGAGACCCAGTACTTC.

This clone was recorded a few times. V usage is TRBV6-5 and J usage is TRBJ1-5, with D possibly matching TRBD1 (6 bases). Germline lookup yields CDR1 MNHEY and CDR2 SVGAGI. CDR3 length: 15 residues. Trimming stripped 4 bases from V and 0 bases from J, with 10 bases between. This CDR3 is CASSSTGLSNQPQHF. CDR3 sequence (DNA): TGTGCCAGCAGTTCGACAGGACTTAGCAATCAGCCCCAGCATTTT.

J is TRBJ2-3 and V is TRBV27, with 9 positions matching TRBD1. The junction had 11 bases not matched to a gene; V was cut back by 6 bases and J by 7 bases. Germline-derived CDR1 and CDR2 are MNHEY and SMNVEV (reference sequence). CDR3 length: 15 residues. CDR3 protein: CASRAGTGSWNTQYF. As DNA, the CDR3 is TGTGCCAGCAGAGCCGGGACAGGGTCTTGGAATACGCAGTATTTT.